These 2 T cell receptor beta chains share one sample of origin, sequenced in a study of T cell clonality in common variable immunodeficiency (dated by TCRdb to the mid-2010s). The method was the immunoSEQ multiplex PCR assay. TCRdb retrieved this table from immuneACCESS and kept in-frame rearrangements only. Not all clones are present; in checked studies, unresolved V genes account for under half, and no reason is known for the remainder. For this sample, about 42,000 clones are listed, none of them singletons. 2.1% of the sample rests with the top ten. Source material: peripheral blood mononuclear cells. All receptors derive from a person aged 18 to 75 in good health.

This clone has at least ten counts. The read ends 3 residues shy of where the CDR3 ends; the end is completed using the germline J gene. The rearrangement joins TRBV5-4 to TRBJ1-1; 8 nucleotides line up with TRBD1. After removal of 1 base from V and 0 bases from J, the junction contained 2 bases not matched to a gene. This CDR3 comprises 15 residues. Per the germline V gene, CDR1 is SGHNT and CDR2 is YYREEE (reference sequence). The sequenced CDR3 bases are TGTGCCAGCAGCTTGACGGGACAGGTGAACACTGAA. This encodes CASSLTGQVNTE. The full CDR3 is CASSLTGQVNTEAFF.

This clone was counted at least ten times. The read falls 3 residues short of the CDR3 end, and the missing part is taken from the germline J gene. The J gene is TRBJ2-1, the V gene TRBV5-1; 8 bases align to TRBD2. V was pared by 0 bases and J by 7 bases, with 24 bases of the junction left unmatched. The CDR3 runs 21 residues. Germline lookup yields CDR1 SGHRS and CDR2 YFSETQ. The CDR3 sequence is CASSLGGSRRTSTEGENEQFF. The CDR3 bases that were read are TGCGCCAGCAGCTTGGGCGGGTCACGGCGGACTAGCACAGAGGGGGAGAATGAG.